This T cell receptor (beta chain) was identified in a study of control samples from healthy donors and cancer patients (TCRdb year 2020). Note on this clone: What antigen it recognizes has not been identified. There are no base qualities to consult, and no much larger clone falls within one base.

V and J lose 6 bases and 5 bases, and a span of 11 bases separates them. Counted from cysteine to phenylalanine, this CDR3 has 12 amino acids. The DNA shown is the 36-base CDR3, in frame from base 1. CDR1 SNHLY and CDR2 FYNNEI are derived from the germline V gene. Library preparation used the immunoSEQ multiplex PCR assay. In TCRdb, the immuneACCESS table is reduced to in-frame sequences with V and J assigned. These tables do not hold every clone; where another copy was compared, an unresolved V gene accounts for under half, and the others remain unexplained. The sample table records approximately 150,000 clones; approximately 94% of these occur just once. The ten largest account for 11% to 15% of the sample.

The receptor chain draws on TRBV2 and TRBJ2-7, with no reliable assignment of the D segment. Sequencing was done on a sample of PBMCs. This clonotype was obtained from a man in his fifties or sixties with colorectal cancer. The DNA sequence is given as TGTGCCAGCAGCCGCAACACAGACGAGCAGTACTTC. The encoded protein is CASSRNTDEQYF.